A single sample is the source of the 9 T cell receptor beta chains below, sequenced in a study of shared clonotypes between healthy human individuals. TCRdb's table, derived via immunoSEQ multiplex PCR, lists solely in-frame clones and lacks some. The sample consists of about 2.4 million clones, under 95% of them appearing once. Sequences were obtained from naive CD4+ T cells from PBMCs. As to subset: CD45RA+ positively selected. The receptors shown here come from a young man in good health. Some clones in this sample may be carry-over from other donors' samples.

This clone appeared a few times. The rearrangement joins TRBV28 to TRBJ1-5; tentative D call: TRBD1 (5 bases). The CDR3 runs 15 residues. The germline V gene encodes CDR1 MDHEN and CDR2 SYDVKM. Trimming removed 6 bases from V and 2 bases from J, with 14 bases in between. The CDR3 DNA reads as TGTGCCAGCAGCCCCTTGGGGGGTGGCAATCAGCCCCAGCATTTT. This gives the protein CASSPLGGGNQPQHF.

With respect to this clone: Other DNA sequences within the sample encode an identical CDR3. The chain carries TRBV28 and TRBJ1-1, with D perhaps TRBD1 (5 bases). Germline CDR1 and CDR2: MDHEN and SYDVKM. The CDR3 runs to 13 residues. V shed 8 bases and J shed 4 bases, with 14 bases lying between them. CDR3 nucleotide sequence: TGTGCCAGCGGAGGGCAGGGCCGCACTGAAGCTTTCTTT. Translating gives CASGGQGRTEAFF.

Details on this clone: This same CDR3 is encoded by further DNA sequences in the sample. J is TRBJ1-4 and V is TRBV5-1; no clear D gene. V was shortened by 3 bases and J by 0 bases, with 9 bases between the two germline ends. Germline V lookup: CDR1 SGHRS, CDR2 YFSETQ. CDR3 size: 15 residues. The DNA of the CDR3 is TGCGCCAGCAGCTCGAACAGCGCAACTAATGAAAAACTGTTTTTT. It yields the protein CASSSNSATNEKLFF.

The chain joins TRBV5-4 to TRBJ2-3, with TRBD1 identical over 8 bases. Per the germline V gene, CDR1 is SGHNT and CDR2 is YYREEE (reference sequence). The CDR3 has 15 residues. V lost 4 bases to trimming and J lost 0 bases; unmatched junction nucleotides: 4. CDR3 amino acids: CASSARQGSTDTQYF. DNA of the CDR3: TGTGCCAGCAGCGCACGACAGGGGAGCACAGATACGCAGTATTTT.

This rearrangement joins TRBV10-3 to TRBJ1-2; D gene uncertain. The germline V gene encodes CDR1 ENHRY and CDR2 SYGVKD. The CDR3 runs to 12 residues. V lost 2 bases and J lost 7, with 8 bases in between. CDR3 amino acids: CAISENSVGYTF. CDR3 coding DNA: TGTGCCATCAGTGAGAACTCGGTTGGCTACACCTTC.

The chain uses TRBV28 and TRBJ2-3; 7 nucleotides align to TRBD1. V was clipped by 8 bases and J by 1 base; unmatched bases: 15. The CDR3 is 17 amino acids. Germline CDR1 MDHEN, CDR2 SYDVKM. The CDR3 sequence is CASRYRNLRGRTDTQYF. The CDR3 bases are TGTGCCAGCCGCTATCGTAACTTGAGGGGGCGCACAGATACGCAGTATTTT.

The chain carries TRBV29-1 and TRBJ2-3; either TRBD1 or TRBD2 may fit D (5 bases each). The CDR3 spans 15 residues. The V end was cut by 3 bases, the J end by 6 bases, with 19 bases between. Germline V CDR1 and CDR2: SQVTM, ANQGSEA. CDR3 in DNA: TGCAGCGTTGACCCAACCGGACCGGGGCTGGATACGCAGTATTTT. This translates into CSVDPTGPGLDTQYF.

The chain joins TRBV10-3 to TRBJ2-7; TRBD1 agrees at 9 bases. The trim removed 0 bases at V and 10 bases at J, leaving 4 bases unmatched. The CDR3 consists of 13 residues. Germline V gives CDR1 ENHRY, CDR2 SYGVKD. The CDR3 coding sequence is TGTGCCATCAGTGAGTCCCGGGACAGGGTTCAGTACTTC. Protein: CAISESRDRVQYF.

This chain links TRBV6-1 with TRBJ2-7, with D possibly being TRBD1 (5 bases). V was clipped by 6 bases and J by 5 bases, with 11 bases between them. The CDR3 is 12 amino acids. From germline, CDR1 is MNHNS and CDR2 SASEGT. CDR3 DNA sequence: TGTGCCAGCAGGACAGTGACGCACGAGCAGTACTTC. Translating it yields CASRTVTHEQYF.